This TCR beta chain appears in the sequencing data of a study of post-analysis software for immune sequencing data. General study results and limits: Controls had lower frequencies than patients of five or six TRBV segments, which included TRBV5-6, TRBV5-1 and TRBV20-1. Normalized Chao1 diversity was significantly reduced in patients versus controls.

This clonotype was observed a single time. What it binds is not known. The germline V gene has CDR1 DFQATT and CDR2 SNEGSKA (reference sequence). The CDR3 totals 14 residues. Tagging with unique molecular identifiers was a feature of the TCR beta cDNA libraries. TCRdb redid the calling of the PCR reads with MiXCR, one entry per CDR3 protein. The sample includes 600,000 to 700,000 distinct CDR3 sequences, approximately 59% of them seen just once. The sequence was obtained from a girl aged 2-10 years with multiple sclerosis. This chain uses TRBV20-1 with TRBJ2-7; 7 positions agree with TRBD1. The end of the DNA is better explained by TRBJ2-4, so the J call may be wrong. The material sequenced was blood. The CDR3 sequence: CSASNRGAKNIQYF. Written as DNA, the CDR3 is TGCAGTGCTAGCAACAGGGGAGCCAAAAACATTCAGTACTTC.